The 27 T cell receptor beta chains listed next were all sequenced from one sample in a study of T cells in Graves' hyperthyroidism and ophthalmopathy. Template material for amplifying TCR beta CDR3 regions consisted of RNA transcripts. During a first-round RT-PCR of the TCR CDR3, the HTBI primer set was used. TCRdb reprocessed the multiplex PCR reads via MiXCR and lists one record per CDR3 protein. Here the sample spans fewer than 350,000 distinct CDR3 sequences, around a fifth being singletons. Sequenced sample: blood. The source is a man aged 45-65 years with Graves' ophthalmopathy.

V is TRBV6-1 and J is TRBJ1-2; D might be TRBD1 (6 bases). V was pared by 8 bases and J by 0 bases, with 13 bases between. This CDR3 comprises 14 residues. Germline loops: CDR1 MNHNS, CDR2 SASEGT. The CDR3 reads CASGGTPPNYGYTF. In DNA, the CDR3 is TGTGCCAGCGGGGGGACACCGCCTAACTATGGCTACACCTTC.

This sequence joins TRBV11-2 and TRBJ2-2, with 10 bases identical to TRBD2. V lost 5 bases and J lost 7; bases outside the gene matches: 4. Germline CDR1 reads SGHAT; CDR2 reads FQNNGV. The CDR3 runs to 14 residues. CDR3 coding DNA: TGTGCCAGCAGCACAGCGGGAGGGCTCGGGGAGCTGTTTTTT. Protein: CASSTAGGLGELFF.

The chain links TRBV12-3 or TRBV12-4 to TRBJ1-1; no reliable D call. CDR3 length: 13 residues. V shed 3 bases and J shed 2 bases, with 7 bases lying between them. The CDR3 region is CASSFPVNTEAFF. The CDR3 bases are TGTGCCAGCAGTTTCCCAGTTAACACTGAAGCTTTCTTT.

Only a few counts were recorded for this clonotype. The chain carries TRBV20-1 and TRBJ1-4; 9 bases agree with TRBD1. V shed 5 bases, J shed 7 bases, and the junction held 5 bases outside the gene matches. The CDR3 consists of 13 residues. Germline-derived CDR1 and CDR2 are DFQATT and SNEGSKA (reference sequence). CDR3 in DNA: TGCAGTGCTGACACAGGGGGCTCTGAAAAACTGTTTTTT. Translated, it gives CSADTGGSEKLFF.

The chain employs TRBV5-1 and TRBJ2-7; weak D call: TRBD1 (5 bases). Trimming left V 0 bases short and J 6 bases short, with 10 bases between. The V gene's germline CDR1 is SGHRS and CDR2 YFSETQ. The CDR3 length is 13 residues. The CDR3 reads CASSLERQFEQYF. The CDR3 bases are TGCGCCAGCAGCTTGGAAAGACAGTTCGAGCAGTACTTC.

J is TRBJ2-7 and V is TRBV4-2, with TRBD1 matching 8 bases. CDR1 is LGHNA and CDR2 is YNFKEQ in the germline V gene. The CDR3 totals 14 residues. With 4 bases clipped from V and 7 bases from J, the junction kept 9 bases outside the gene matches. CDR3 in DNA: TGTGCCAGCAGCCGGGCAGGGGGCGCGGGGGAGCAGTACTTC. Amino acids: CASSRAGGAGEQYF.

This chain connects TRBV7-9 to TRBJ2-2, with a possible D match to TRBD2 (6 bases). CDR1 is SEHNR, CDR2 FQNEAQ, per germline (reference sequence). Trimming removed 5 bases at V and 7 bases at J, with 17 bases between. This CDR3 spans 15 amino acids. The CDR3 DNA follows: TGTGCCAGCAGCCTTCTTGGAGGGCCGAGCGGGGAGCTGTTTTTT. Translating gives CASSLLGGPSGELFF.

Many counts were recorded for this clonotype. The chain links TRBV11-2 to TRBJ2-7; D remains ambiguous. Trimming left V 4 bases short and J 6 bases short, with 7 bases between. Germline values: CDR1 SGHAT, CDR2 FQNNGV. CDR3 length: 11 amino acids. CDR3 region: CASSSYSEQYF. The CDR3, as DNA: TGTGCCAGCAGCTCATATAGCGAGCAGTACTTC. Together with reference TRBV11-2 and TRBJ2-7, the CDR3 gives the full variable domain: EAGVAQSPRYKIIEKRQSVAFWCNPISGHATLYWYQQILGQGPKLLIQFQNNGVVDDSQLPKDRFSAERLKGVDSTLKIQPAKLEDSAVYLCASSSYSEQYFGPGTRLTVT.

This clonotype has ten or more counts. V gene TRBV20-1 combines with J gene TRBJ2-3; 12 bases are a match to TRBD2. The CDR3 totals 16 residues. The germline V gene has CDR1 DFQATT and CDR2 SNEGSKA (reference sequence). The J segment lost 1 base and the V segment lost 2 bases, leaving 4 bases of the junction unmatched. CDR3 region: CSARPLAGGGTDTQYF. The CDR3, as DNA: TGCAGTGCTAGACCTCTAGCGGGAGGGGGCACAGATACGCAGTATTTT.

This clonotype is a singleton in its sample. CDR3 bases: TGTGCCAGCAGCTTAACTAGCGGGAGTTGGAATGAGCAGTTCTTC. This codes for CASSLTSGSWNEQFF. This chain joins TRBV11-2 and TRBJ2-1, with 11 bases lining up with TRBD2. Germline V gives CDR1 SGHAT, CDR2 FQNNGV. The CDR3 is made up of 15 amino acids. The V segment lost 2 bases and the J segment 7 bases; nucleotides outside the gene matches: 4.

This clonotype was found a few times. The chain uses TRBV19 and TRBJ2-1; D call uncertain. Germline V lookup: CDR1 LNHDA, CDR2 SQIVND (reference sequence). The ends were cut back, 9 bases at V and 12 bases at J, with 15 bases in the middle. The CDR3 extends over 11 amino acids. The DNA for the CDR3 is TGTGCCAGCGAATCCATGGGGTGGCAGTTCTTC. This encodes CASESMGWQFF.

A note on this clonotype: A read error may explain this, as a much larger clone is one base away. The genes are TRBV20-1 and TRBJ2-7; D possibly corresponds to TRBD2 (5 bases). This CDR3 is built from 17 residues. The V gene's germline CDR1 is DFQATT and CDR2 SNEGSKA (reference sequence). Trimming left V 2 bases short and J 2 bases short, with 22 bases between. CDR3 sequence: CSARSRPARTGAYEQYF. Written as DNA, the CDR3 is TGCAGTGCTAGATCGAGACCTGCAAGGACTGGAGCCTACGAGCAGTACTTC.

This clonotype has just a few counts. V gene TRBV5-1 combines with J gene TRBJ2-2; 11 bases are shared with TRBD2. Germline V gene sequence: CDR1 SGHRS, CDR2 YFSETQ. The V gene end was trimmed by 3 bases and the J gene end by 0 bases; junction bases not matched to a gene: 10. The CDR3 covers 19 residues. CDR3 coding DNA: TGCGCCAGCAGCTACCCGGGACTAGCGGCGCCTACGAACACCGGGGAGCTGTTTTTT. It translates to CASSYPGLAAPTNTGELFF.

This clonotype has a count of ten or more. V usage is TRBV29-1 and J usage is TRBJ2-3, with TRBD2 matching 10 bases. CDR3 size: 14 residues. V trimming: 4 bases; J trimming: 4 bases; junction bases outside the gene matches: 5. Germline assignment: CDR1 SQVTM and CDR2 ANQGSEA. This CDR3 reads CSVASGRGADTQYF. In DNA form, the CDR3 reads TGCAGCGTTGCCAGCGGGAGGGGGGCAGATACGCAGTATTTT.

CDR3 DNA sequence: TGTGCCAGCTCACCAGATGGGGCTGGAAACACCATATATTTT. Translated, it gives CASSPDGAGNTIYF. The V call is TRBV18, the J call TRBJ1-3; the D is unclear. Germline V gene data show CDR1 as KGHSH and CDR2 as LQKENI. Trimming pared 2 bases from V and 2 bases from J, leaving 7 bases between. There are 14 residues in the CDR3.

This clonotype was detected ten times or more. The rearrangement uses TRBV7-9 and TRBJ2-1; D is undetermined. The V end was cut by 5 bases, the J end by 4 bases, with 12 bases between. CDR3 length: 14 residues. CDR1 and CDR2 from the germline V gene are SEHNR and FQNEAQ (reference sequence). The CDR3 DNA sequence: TGTGCCAGCAGCCTTAGGACGGATTACAATGAGCAGTTCTTC. Its translation is CASSLRTDYNEQFF. The whole variable domain, filled in from reference TRBV7-9 and TRBJ2-1, reads DTGVSQNPRHKITKRGQNVTFRCDPISEHNRLYWYRQTLGQGPEFLTYFQNEAQLEKSRLLSDRFSAERPKGSFSTLEIQRTEQGDSAMYLCASSLRTDYNEQFFGPGTRLTVL.

The V and J genes are TRBV12-3 or TRBV12-4 and TRBJ1-2; 9 bases are a match to TRBD1. The length of the CDR3 is 15 residues. With 7 bases clipped from V and 2 bases from J, the junction kept 8 bases outside the gene matches. This CDR3 reads CASTLRTGVNYGYTF. The CDR3 nucleotides read TGTGCCAGCACCCTGAGGACAGGGGTCAACTATGGCTACACCTTC.

The chain links TRBV28 to TRBJ1-2; D uncertain. CDR1 and CDR2 (germline): MDHEN, SYDVKM. The CDR3 extends over 11 amino acids. The germline V and J ends were trimmed by 1 base and 8 bases, with 5 bases remaining between them. As DNA, the CDR3 is TGTGCCAGCAGTTTATTAGGCGGCTACACCTTC. It yields the protein CASSLLGGYTF.

The chain carries TRBV28 and TRBJ2-2, with D hard to call. Germline V gene data show CDR1 as MDHEN and CDR2 as SYDVKM. Between the trimmed V and J ends, which lost 6 bases and 7 bases, there was a span of 15 bases. This CDR3 is built from 14 residues. DNA of the CDR3: TGTGCCAGCAGCTACCGGGTCCCGATCGGGGAGCTGTTTTTT. As protein: CASSYRVPIGELFF.

This clonotype showed up just a few times. The chain has TRBV27 and TRBJ2-2; the D is unclear. Germline V lookup: CDR1 MNHEY, CDR2 SMNVEV (reference sequence). Trimming removed 2 bases at V and 6 bases at J, with 13 bases between. The CDR3 runs 15 residues. The CDR3 region is CASSLRSARPGELFF. As DNA, the CDR3 is TGTGCCAGCAGTTTAAGGTCGGCCCGCCCCGGGGAGCTGTTTTTT.

This chain links TRBV12-3 or TRBV12-4 with TRBJ2-7, with 8 bases matching TRBD2. The J segment lost 2 bases and the V segment lost 3 bases, leaving 3 bases of the junction unmatched. The CDR3 covers 14 residues. CDR3 nucleotide sequence: TGTGCCAGCAGTTTTAGCGGGGTCGCCTACGAGCAGTACTTC. Translating gives CASSFSGVAYEQYF.

This clonotype was counted ten times or more. The rearrangement links TRBV28 to TRBJ2-7, with 12 nucleotides matching TRBD1. The CDR3 sequence is 15 residues long. The V gene end was trimmed by 5 bases and the J gene end by 4 bases; junction bases not matched to a gene: 6. The germline gives CDR1 MDHEN, CDR2 SYDVKM. The CDR3 DNA reads as TGTGCCAGCAGTCCAGGGACAGGGGGCGATTACGAGCAGTACTTC. Its translation is CASSPGTGGDYEQYF. Full variable domain (remainder filled in from reference TRBV28 and TRBJ2-7): DVKVTQSSRYLVKRTGEKVFLECVQDMDHENMFWYRQDPGLGLRLIYFSYDVKMKEKGDIPEGYSVSREKKERFSLILESASTNQTSMYLCASSPGTGGDYEQYFGPGTRLTVT.

In its sample, this clonotype was seen a few times. A read error may produce the germline difference seen at one junction end. The chain recombines TRBV20-1 with TRBJ2-7, with 12 bases lining up with TRBD2. This CDR3 region has 15 residues. Germline CDR1 reads DFQATT; CDR2 reads SNEGSKA (reference sequence). CDR3 nucleotide sequence: TGCAGTGCTTTTGACCTAGCGGGAGGGCGGTACGAGCAATACTTC. Translated, it gives CSAFDLAGGRYEQYF.

The gene calls are TRBV9 and TRBJ2-1; 13 bases line up with TRBD2. With V trimmed by 4 bases and J by 2 bases, 3 bases remained unmatched. The germline CDR1 and CDR2 sequences are SGDLS and YYNGEE. CDR3 length equals 16 residues. The CDR3, as DNA: TGTGCCAGCAGCAGACTAGCGGGAGGCCCCTACAATGAGCAGTTCTTC. Its translation: CASSRLAGGPYNEQFF.

This sequence joins TRBV12-3 or TRBV12-4 and TRBJ2-1; 10 bases agree with TRBD2. CDR3 length: 15 amino acids. Trimming took 5 bases from V and 9 from J; bases not matched to a gene: 10. The CDR3 loop is CASSPGIAGGSEQFF. The CDR3 nucleotides are TGTGCCAGCAGTCCTGGGATAGCGGGAGGAAGTGAGCAGTTCTTC.

This chain links TRBV6-1 with TRBJ1-2; possibly TRBD1 for D (6 bases). The V gene's germline CDR1 is MNHNS and CDR2 SASEGT. Trimming left V 10 bases short and J 4 bases short, with 16 bases between. This CDR3 is 13 amino acids long. CDR3 DNA sequence: TGTGCCATCAGACCGGACAGCGCCTATGGCTACACCTTC. Amino acid sequence: CAIRPDSAYGYTF.

In this sample, this clonotype turned up a few times. A much larger clone differs by one base, so this may be a read error. V is TRBV29-1 and J is TRBJ1-1; D gene uncertain. Trimming took off 4 bases at V and 3 bases at J, with 12 bases between the two ends. Germline CDR1 reads SQVTM; CDR2 reads ANQGSEA. This CDR3 is 13 amino acids long. CDR3 DNA: TGCAGCGTTGGCAGTTCTTGGGACACTGAAGCTTTCTTT. Translation gives CSVGSSWDTEAFF. The full variable domain, completed using reference TRBV29-1 and TRBJ1-1, is SAVISQKPSRDICQRGTSLTIQCQVDSQVTMMFWYRQQPGQSLTLIATANQGSEATYESGFVIDKFPISRPNLTFSTLTVSNMSPEDSSIYLCSVGSSWDTEAFFGQGTRLTVV.